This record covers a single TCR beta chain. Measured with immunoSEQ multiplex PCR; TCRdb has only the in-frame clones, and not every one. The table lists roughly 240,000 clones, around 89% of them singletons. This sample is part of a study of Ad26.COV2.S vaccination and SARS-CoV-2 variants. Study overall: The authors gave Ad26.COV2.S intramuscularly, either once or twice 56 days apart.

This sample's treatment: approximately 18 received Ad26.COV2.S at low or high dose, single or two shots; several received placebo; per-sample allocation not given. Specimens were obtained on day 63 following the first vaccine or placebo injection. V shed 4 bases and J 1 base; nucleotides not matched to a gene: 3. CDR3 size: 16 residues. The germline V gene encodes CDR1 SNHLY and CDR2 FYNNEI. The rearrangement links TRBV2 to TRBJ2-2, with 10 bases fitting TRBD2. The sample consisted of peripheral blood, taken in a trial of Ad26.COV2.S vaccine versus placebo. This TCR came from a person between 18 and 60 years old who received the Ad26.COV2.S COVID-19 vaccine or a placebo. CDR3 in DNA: TGTGCCAGCAGTGCGGGACTAGCGTTGAACACCGGGGAGCTGTTTTTT. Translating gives CASSAGLALNTGELFF.